This TCR beta chain was documented in a study of blood T cell repertoires in COVID-19. Turning to the study itself: Sites across the United States, Italy and Spain contributed samples from acute and convalescent COVID-19.

TCRdb keeps only in-frame clones here, not all; method: immunoSEQ multiplex PCR. The sample carries some 290,000 clones, 70% to 90% recorded once. This CDR3 has 15 amino acids. Germline loops: CDR1 SGHTA, CDR2 FQGTGA. The ends lost 5 bases at V and 3 bases at J; junction bases unmatched: 10. The chain joins TRBV7-3 to TRBJ2-7; 7 nucleotides match TRBD1. This TCR derives from a man aged 18 to 30 with active or convalescent COVID-19. The sequenced sample consisted of peripheral blood. CDR3 coding DNA: TGTGCCAGCAGCCTGGGATCGGCAGGGGGCTACGAGCAGTACTTC. This encodes CASSLGSAGGYEQYF.